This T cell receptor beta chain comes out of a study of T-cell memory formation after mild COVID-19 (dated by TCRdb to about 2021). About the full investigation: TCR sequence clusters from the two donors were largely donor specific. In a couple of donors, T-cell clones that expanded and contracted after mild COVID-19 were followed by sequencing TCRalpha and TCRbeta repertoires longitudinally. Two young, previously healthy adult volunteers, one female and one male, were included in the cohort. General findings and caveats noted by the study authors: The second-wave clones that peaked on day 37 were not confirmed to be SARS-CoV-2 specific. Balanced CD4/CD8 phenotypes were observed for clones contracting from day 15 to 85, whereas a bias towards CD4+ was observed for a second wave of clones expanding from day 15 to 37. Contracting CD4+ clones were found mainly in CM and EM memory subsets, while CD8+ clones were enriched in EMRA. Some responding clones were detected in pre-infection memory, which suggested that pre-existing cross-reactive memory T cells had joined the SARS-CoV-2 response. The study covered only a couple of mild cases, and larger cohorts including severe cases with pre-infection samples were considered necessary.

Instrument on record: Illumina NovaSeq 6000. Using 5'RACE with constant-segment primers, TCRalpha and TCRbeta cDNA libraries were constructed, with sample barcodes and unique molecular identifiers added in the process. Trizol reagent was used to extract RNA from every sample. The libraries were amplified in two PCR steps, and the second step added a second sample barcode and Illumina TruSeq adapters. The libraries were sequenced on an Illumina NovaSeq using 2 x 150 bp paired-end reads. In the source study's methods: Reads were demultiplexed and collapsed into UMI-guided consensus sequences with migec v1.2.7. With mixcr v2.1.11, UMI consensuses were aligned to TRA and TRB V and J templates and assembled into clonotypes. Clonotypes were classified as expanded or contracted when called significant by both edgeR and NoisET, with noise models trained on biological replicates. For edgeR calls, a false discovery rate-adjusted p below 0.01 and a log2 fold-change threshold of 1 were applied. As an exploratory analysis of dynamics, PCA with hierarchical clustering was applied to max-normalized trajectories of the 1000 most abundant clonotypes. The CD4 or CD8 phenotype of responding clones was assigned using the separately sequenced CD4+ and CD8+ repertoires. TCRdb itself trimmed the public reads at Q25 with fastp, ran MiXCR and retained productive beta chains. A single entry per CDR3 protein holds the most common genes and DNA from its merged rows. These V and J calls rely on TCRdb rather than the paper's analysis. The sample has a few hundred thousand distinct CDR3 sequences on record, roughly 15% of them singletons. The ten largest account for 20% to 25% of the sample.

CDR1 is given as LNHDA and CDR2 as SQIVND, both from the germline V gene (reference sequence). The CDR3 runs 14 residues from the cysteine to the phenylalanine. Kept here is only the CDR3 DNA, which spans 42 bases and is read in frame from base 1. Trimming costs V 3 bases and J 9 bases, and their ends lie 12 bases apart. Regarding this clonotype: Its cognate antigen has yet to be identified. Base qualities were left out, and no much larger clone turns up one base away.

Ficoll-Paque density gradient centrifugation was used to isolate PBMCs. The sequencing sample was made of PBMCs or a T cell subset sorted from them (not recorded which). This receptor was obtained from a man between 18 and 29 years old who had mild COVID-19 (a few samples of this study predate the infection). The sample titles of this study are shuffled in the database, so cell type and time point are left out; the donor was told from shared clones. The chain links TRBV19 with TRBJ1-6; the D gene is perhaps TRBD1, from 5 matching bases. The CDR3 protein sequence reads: CASSMGGRVSPLHF. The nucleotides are TGTGCCAGTAGTATGGGGGGAAGGGTTTCACCCCTCCACTTT.